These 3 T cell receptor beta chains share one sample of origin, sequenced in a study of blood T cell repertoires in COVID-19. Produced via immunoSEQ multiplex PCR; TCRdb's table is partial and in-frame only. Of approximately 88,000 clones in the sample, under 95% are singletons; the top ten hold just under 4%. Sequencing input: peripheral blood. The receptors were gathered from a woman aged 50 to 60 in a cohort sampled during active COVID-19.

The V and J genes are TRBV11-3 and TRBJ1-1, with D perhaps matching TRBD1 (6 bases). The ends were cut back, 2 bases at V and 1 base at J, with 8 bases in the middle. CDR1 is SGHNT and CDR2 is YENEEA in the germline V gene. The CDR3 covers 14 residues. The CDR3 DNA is TGTGCCAGCAGCTTAACAGGGACGAACACTGAAGCTTTCTTT. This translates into CASSLTGTNTEAFF.

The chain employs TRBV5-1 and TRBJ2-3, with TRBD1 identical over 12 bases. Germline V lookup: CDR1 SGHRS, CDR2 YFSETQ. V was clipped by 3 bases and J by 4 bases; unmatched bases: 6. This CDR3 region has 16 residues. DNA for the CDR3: TGCGCCAGCAGCTCCGCCGGGACAGGGGGCTCAGATACGCAGTATTTT. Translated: CASSSAGTGGSDTQYF. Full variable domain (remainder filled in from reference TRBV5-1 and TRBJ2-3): KAGVTQTPRYLIKTRGQQVTLSCSPISGHRSVSWYQQTPGQGLQFLFEYFSETQRNKGNFPGRFSGRQFSNSRSEMNVSTLELGDSALYLCASSSAGTGGSDTQYFGPGTRLTVL.

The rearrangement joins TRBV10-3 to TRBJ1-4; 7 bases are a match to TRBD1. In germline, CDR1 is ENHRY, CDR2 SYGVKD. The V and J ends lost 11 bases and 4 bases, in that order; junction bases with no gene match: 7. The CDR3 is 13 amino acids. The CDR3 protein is CAAGGGFNEKLFF. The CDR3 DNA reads TGTGCCGCGGGAGGGGGCTTTAATGAAAAACTGTTTTTT.